The source of this T cell receptor (beta chain) is a study of T cells in Graves' hyperthyroidism and ophthalmopathy. At the level of the study: Peripheral blood draws took place at initial diagnosis, ahead of any treatment.

Patients affected by ophthalmopathy presented a Clinical Activity Score of at least 3, a NOSPECS grade of at least 4, and disease duration below 3 months. PBMCs stemmed from 8.5 to 10 ml fresh peripheral blood. This clonotype was counted between two and nine times. The target antigen is unknown. CDR1 is MDHEN and CDR2 is SYDVKM in the germline V gene. The CDR3 has 14 amino acids. V lost 2 bases and J lost 4; bases outside the gene matches: 4. Amplification yielded TCR beta CDR3 regions, with RNA transcripts as the source. Primed by the HTBI set, a first-round RT-PCR was run on the TCR CDR3. In TCRdb, the multiplex PCR reads were re-called with MiXCR into one record per CDR3 protein. The data contain a few hundred thousand distinct CDR3 sequences, roughly 19% of them singletons. The study, taken as a whole, reports: Through a model of 13 V-J features, ophthalmopathy was separated from stable hyperthyroidism.

This sequence originates from a man between 50 and 59 years old with Graves' ophthalmopathy. The specimen was blood. This chain links TRBV28 with TRBJ1-2; the match to TRBD1 covers 7 bases. The CDR3 reads CASSLPGQLYGYTF. As DNA, the CDR3 is TGTGCCAGCAGTTTACCGGGACAGCTCTATGGCTACACCTTC.